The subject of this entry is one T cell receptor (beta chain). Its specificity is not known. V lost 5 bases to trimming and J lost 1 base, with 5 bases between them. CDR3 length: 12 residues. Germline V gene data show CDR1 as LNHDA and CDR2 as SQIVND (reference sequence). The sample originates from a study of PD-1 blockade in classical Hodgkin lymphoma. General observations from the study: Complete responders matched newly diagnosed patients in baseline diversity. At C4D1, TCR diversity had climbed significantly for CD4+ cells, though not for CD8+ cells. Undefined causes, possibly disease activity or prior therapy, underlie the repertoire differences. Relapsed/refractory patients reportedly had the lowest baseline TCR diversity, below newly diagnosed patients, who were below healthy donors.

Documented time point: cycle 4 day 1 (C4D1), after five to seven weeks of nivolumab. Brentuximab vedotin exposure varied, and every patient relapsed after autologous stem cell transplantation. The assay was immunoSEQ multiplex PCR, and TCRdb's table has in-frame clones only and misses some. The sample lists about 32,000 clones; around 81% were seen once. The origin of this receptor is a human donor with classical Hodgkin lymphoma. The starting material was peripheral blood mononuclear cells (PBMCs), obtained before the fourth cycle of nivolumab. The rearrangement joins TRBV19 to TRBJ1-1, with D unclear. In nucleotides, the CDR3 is TGTGCCAGTAGTTGGAGGAACACTGAAGCTTTCTTT. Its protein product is CASSWRNTEAFF.